This T cell receptor beta chain derives from a study of tumor-infiltrating lymphocytes in primary liver carcinoma (TCRdb year 2017). Regarding the research as a whole: The five patients, three men and two women aged 30 to 69 years, had hepatocellular carcinoma (four) or combined HCC and intrahepatic cholangiocarcinoma (one). The tumors of the five patients were staged as T1-T3 N0M0, with maximum diameters ranging from about 4 to 10 cm. Roughly 3.5 to 8 million productive TCRbeta reads were obtained per sample, and no significant difference in read depth was found between tissue types. TCRbeta repertoire sequencing, expression microarrays and whole-exome sequencing were combined in the study across five regions of each liver tumor, with adjacent normal tissue and blood also included. A total of approximately 35 specimens from 5 patients underwent TCRbeta repertoire sequencing, comprising around 25 tumor regions, 5 adjacent noncancerous liver tissues and 5 peripheral blood samples. Technical replicate repertoires showed high reproducibility, with mean shared-clone rates roughly 0.87 and correlation coefficients above 0.95. Study-level results and caveats: Only a few patients were included in the study, and the authors note that the findings should be validated in a larger study. The top 250 clones made up a significantly larger repertoire fraction in tumors than in blood (p = 0.039). Because sequencing covered only the TCR beta chain and unpaired alpha chains were not captured, true repertoire diversity is likely underestimated. Comparison of CD4+ and CD8+ T cell repertoires was precluded by the use of bulk unsorted samples. Repertoire overlap was found to be higher between tumor regions (mean about 36%) than between tumor-adjacent (roughly 17%) or tumor-blood (roughly 15%) pairs, consistent with antigen-driven expansion.

Note on this clonotype: Its antigen is not yet known. An end of the junction does not agree with germline; a read error may underlie this.

Total RNA and DNA were co-extracted without cell sorting from approximately 20-30 mg of bulk tissue using the AllPrep DNA/RNA mini kit. Surgical resection was performed in China between late 2015 and early 2016 on about 5 patients with histopathologically diagnosed primary liver carcinoma. Chronic HBV infection was present in the patients, and the patients were treatment-naive at sampling. Fresh tumor and adjacent tissue pieces were bisected; one half was stored in RNAlater at -80°C, the other sent for histology. A constant-region primer and ProtoScript II reverse transcriptase were used to reverse-transcribe TCRbeta-specific cDNA from around 540 ng total RNA. The TCRbeta libraries were prepared through three rounds of nested multiplex PCR following a slightly modified ARM-PCR procedure. Sample barcodes and Illumina adapters were attached in a final 25-cycle PCR using Deep VentR polymerase. Before sequencing, amplicons of 200-500 bp were purified from gel using a QIAquick gel extraction kit. The TCRbeta amplicons were sequenced with 250-bp paired-end reads on an Illumina HiSeq 2500. Turning to the authors' computational methods: Trimmomatic v0.33 was used to quality-trim the reads, and FLASH v1.2.11 was used to merge paired reads so that full CDR3 sequences could be recovered. V, D and J germline segments were assigned to the rearranged TCRbeta sequences by MiGEC v1.2.1b. Clonotype statistics and Shannon-Wiener diversity indices were calculated with VDJtools v1.0.0. To reduce sampling bias, subsequent analyses other than the diversity analysis used only the 250 most abundant clonotypes in each sample. The public reads were reprocessed in TCRdb via fastp at Q25 and MiXCR, keeping in-frame beta chains. Rows with one shared CDR3 protein collapse into an entry with the most common genes and DNA. The V and J calls and clone size come from TCRdb's table, not from the authors' own analysis. The table for this sample lists fewer than 85,000 distinct CDR3 sequences; approximately 69% of them were counted only once. Of the sample, about 25% is held by the ten largest clones.

The source is a man aged 35 to 55 with primary liver carcinoma and hepatitis B virus infection. Sequencing used tumor-adjacent normal liver tissue.

This receptor has the CDR3 CTSSQGLLRNRYNEQFF. The sequence in DNA is TGCACCAGCAGCCAAGGACTCTTACGTAACCGGTACAATGAGCAGTTCTTC. The rearranged segments are TRBV4-1 and TRBJ2-1; the D gene is perhaps TRBD2, on 5 matching bases. According to the germline V gene, CDR1 reads MGHRA and CDR2 reads YSYEKL. The CDR3 holds 17 amino acids from the cysteine to the phenylalanine. The sequence is cut down to CDR3 DNA, 51 bases in frame from base 1.